The 7 T cell receptor beta chains listed next were all sequenced from one sample in a study of blood T cell repertoires in COVID-19. Here immunoSEQ multiplex PCR was the method, and the copy in TCRdb shows in-frame clones only, minus some. Of about 380,000 clones listed, 88% are singletons. Sequencing was carried out using PBMCs or T cells enriched from blood (not recorded which). The receptors come from a woman in her late teens or twenties who had recovered from COVID-19.

The chain uses TRBV19 and TRBJ1-5; D uncertain. Trimming stripped 7 bases from V and 5 bases from J, with 18 bases between. Germline V CDR1 and CDR2: LNHDA, SQIVND (reference sequence). The CDR3 runs 15 residues. CDR3 coding DNA: TGTGCCAGTACCGCCCGGACTTTGGCTTATCAGCCCCAGCATTTT. Translating gives CASTARTLAYQPQHF.

The V and J genes are TRBV10-1 and TRBJ1-2, with D uncertain. V lost 0 bases and J 2 bases, leaving 7 bases between the germline ends. The CDR3 contains 14 residues. CDR1 is WNHNN and CDR2 is SYGVQD in the germline V gene (reference sequence). The CDR3 nucleotides are TGCGCCAGCAGTGAGTCGCGCAGGAACTATGGCTACACCTTC. It yields the protein CASSESRRNYGYTF.

The chain carries TRBV19 and TRBJ1-1, with D hard to call. Trimming left V 5 bases short and J 0 bases short, with 10 bases between. The CDR3 totals 14 residues. In germline, CDR1 is LNHDA, CDR2 SQIVND (reference sequence). DNA of the CDR3: TGTGCCAGTAGTGGGCCATCGATGAACACTGAAGCTTTCTTT. Amino acids: CASSGPSMNTEAFF.

The J gene is TRBJ1-2, the V gene TRBV18; D may be TRBD1 (6 bases). Trimming shortened V by 1 base and J by 4 bases, and 16 bases separated the two germline ends. CDR1 and CDR2 from the germline V gene are KGHSH and LQKENI. The CDR3 totals 16 residues. DNA of the CDR3: TGTGCCAGCTCACCACGGGATAGACAGGACCTCTATGGCTACACCTTC. This sequence encodes CASSPRDRQDLYGYTF.

The chain links TRBV18 to TRBJ1-2; 7 bases are a match to TRBD1. The germline V gene has CDR1 KGHSH and CDR2 LQKENI. The ends lost 2 bases at V and 5 bases at J; junction bases unmatched: 5. This CDR3 contains 14 residues. CDR3 coding DNA: TGTGCCAGCTCACCAAGTCAGGGGGAGTATGGCTACACCTTC. Translating gives CASSPSQGEYGYTF.

J is TRBJ1-2 and V is TRBV5-1; 8 bases match TRBD1. The CDR3 extends over 14 amino acids. Germline V gives CDR1 SGHRS, CDR2 YFSETQ. J gave up 4 bases and V 4 bases, and 6 bases lay outside the gene matches. The CDR3 DNA sequence: TGCGCCAGCAGCCCGGGGACAGGACTCTATGGCTACACCTTC. This sequence encodes CASSPGTGLYGYTF. Combining the CDR3 with reference TRBV5-1 and TRBJ1-2 gives the whole variable domain KAGVTQTPRYLIKTRGQQVTLSCSPISGHRSVSWYQQTPGQGLQFLFEYFSETQRNKGNFPGRFSGRQFSNSRSEMNVSTLELGDSALYLCASSPGTGLYGYTFGSGTRLTVV.

V gene TRBV5-1 combines with J gene TRBJ1-1; TRBD1 is a possible D gene (6 bases). Germline CDR1 SGHRS, CDR2 YFSETQ. The V and J ends lost 2 bases and 1 base respectively, with 21 bases between them. CDR3 length: 18 residues. The CDR3 is CASSFYSIRTAKNTEAFF. The CDR3 nucleotides read TGCGCCAGCAGCTTCTATTCGATCCGGACAGCAAAGAACACTGAAGCTTTCTTT.